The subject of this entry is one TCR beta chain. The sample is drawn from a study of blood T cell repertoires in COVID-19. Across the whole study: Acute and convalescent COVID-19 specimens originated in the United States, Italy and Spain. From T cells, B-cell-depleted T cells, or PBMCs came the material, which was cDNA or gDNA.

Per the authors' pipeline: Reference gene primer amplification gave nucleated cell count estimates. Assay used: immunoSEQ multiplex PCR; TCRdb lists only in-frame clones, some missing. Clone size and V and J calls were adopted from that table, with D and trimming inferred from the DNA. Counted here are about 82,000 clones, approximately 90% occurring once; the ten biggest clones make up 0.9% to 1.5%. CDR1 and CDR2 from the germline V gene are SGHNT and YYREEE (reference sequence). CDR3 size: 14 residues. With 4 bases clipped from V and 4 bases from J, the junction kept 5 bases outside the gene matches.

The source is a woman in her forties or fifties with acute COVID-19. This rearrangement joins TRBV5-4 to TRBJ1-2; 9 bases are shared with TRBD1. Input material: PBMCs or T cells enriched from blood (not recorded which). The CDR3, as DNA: TGTGCCAGCAGCCAAGACAGGGGGACCTATGGCTACACCTTC. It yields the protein CASSQDRGTYGYTF.